This TCR beta chain was sequenced in a study of metastatic and nonmetastatic thyroid tumors. From the PCR reads, TCRdb re-called clones with MiXCR. The sample lists tens of thousands of clones; 16% were seen once. None of the patients had undergone any treatment ahead of thyroid surgery. This clone rates as medium-sized. What was sequenced was blood. The sequence derives from a female donor with papillary thyroid cancer or a benign thyroid nodule (not recorded which). Some clones in this sample may be carry-over from other donors' samples.

CDR3 region: CASSGAMPEAFF. CDR3 nucleotide sequence: TGTGCCAGCTCGGGGGCGATGCCTGAAGCTTTCTTT. The genes are TRBV12-3 or TRBV12-4 and TRBJ1-1; a possible D gene is TRBD1 (6 bases). Trimming took 8 bases from V and 6 from J, leaving 13 bases between them. CDR3 length: 12 amino acids.